This T cell receptor beta chain was retrieved from a study of blood T cell repertoires in COVID-19. Using immunoSEQ multiplex PCR, the repertoire was profiled, and TCRdb retains in-frame clones only, with some absent. The sample includes 150,000 or so clones, almost 90% of them seen just once. The CDR3 is made up of 17 amino acids. The V gene's germline CDR1 is MNHEY and CDR2 SVGEGT. The J segment lost 8 bases and the V segment lost 6 bases, leaving 18 bases of the junction unmatched. The clonotype comes from a human donor in a cohort sampled during active COVID-19. Sequencing input: peripheral blood. The chain couples TRBV6-2 or TRBV6-3 to TRBJ2-1; 8 bases align to TRBD2. CDR3 DNA: TGTGCCAGCAGCTCTCTTGGGCCTAGCGGGTCGAGGGATGAGCAGTTCTTC. This gives the protein CASSSLGPSGSRDEQFF.